A single sample gave rise to the 27 T cell receptor beta chains below, sequenced in a study of T cell responses to AZD1222 COVID-19 vaccine. The assay was immunoSEQ multiplex PCR, and TCRdb's table has in-frame clones only and misses some. The table shows 120,000 to 150,000 clones, with 89% occurring only once. Sequenced here: peripheral blood, sampled 28 days after the second AZD1222 dose. The origin of the receptors is an adult who received the AZD1222 COVID-19 vaccine.

The CDR3 is CASSQGGGRLRAEAFF. The DNA for the CDR3 is TGCGCCAGCAGCCAAGGTGGGGGCAGGTTAAGAGCTGAAGCTTTCTTT. This rearrangement joins TRBV4-3 to TRBJ1-1, with D possibly matching TRBD1 (6 bases). The CDR3 totals 16 residues. The V and J ends lost 1 base and 6 bases respectively, with 18 bases between them. Germline assignment: CDR1 LGHNA and CDR2 YSLEER.

The chain employs TRBV27 and TRBJ1-2; D is undetermined. V lost 5 bases, J lost 8 bases, and 21 bases lay in between. The CDR3 loop spans 15 amino acids. Germline-derived CDR1 and CDR2 are MNHEY and SMNVEV (reference sequence). CDR3 nucleotide sequence: TGTGCCAGCAGTATGCCACGACAAGAGGTGGGAGGCTACACCTTC. Amino acid sequence: CASSMPRQEVGGYTF.

The chain couples TRBV7-3 to TRBJ1-2; perhaps TRBD1 as D (5 bases). Germline V gene lookup returns CDR1 SGHTA and CDR2 FQGTGA. The CDR3 is made up of 15 amino acids. Trimming cost V 4 bases and J 2 bases, with 14 bases left between them. The CDR3 DNA is TGTGCCAGCAGCTCTCCGACAGCTACCAACTATGGCTACACCTTC. Protein product: CASSSPTATNYGYTF.

V is TRBV27 and J is TRBJ2-3, with 8 positions matching TRBD2. The CDR3 runs 17 residues. The germline gives CDR1 MNHEY, CDR2 SMNVEV (reference sequence). Losses at the gene ends were 2 bases for V and 4 bases for J; bases not matched to a gene: 11. DNA for the CDR3: TGTGCCAGCAGTTTAAGGTGGGCTAGCGGGCAGGCAGATACGCAGTATTTT. Protein sequence: CASSLRWASGQADTQYF.

The chain carries TRBV2 and TRBJ1-6; 7 nucleotides line up with TRBD1. The ends lost 5 bases at V and 9 bases at J; junction bases unmatched: 7. The CDR3 runs 14 residues. Germline V CDR1 and CDR2: SNHLY, FYNNEI. CDR3: CASSLIQGGSPLHF. Written as DNA, the CDR3 is TGTGCCAGCAGTTTGATTCAGGGGGGTTCACCCCTCCACTTT.

This clone is a singleton in its sample. V is TRBV6-5 and J is TRBJ1-1; tentative D call: TRBD1 (5 bases). Germline loops: CDR1 MNHEY, CDR2 SVGAGI. This CDR3 region has 14 residues. The V and J ends lost 8 bases and 3 bases respectively, with 16 bases between them. CDR3: CASLLREGHTEAFF. CDR3 nucleotides: TGTGCCAGCCTCCTTAGGGAGGGGCACACTGAAGCTTTCTTT.

V usage is TRBV5-6 and J usage is TRBJ1-4; D possibly corresponds to TRBD1 (6 bases). Germline-derived CDR1 and CDR2 are SGHDT and YYEEEE. This CDR3 has 15 residues. Trimming stripped 0 bases from V and 5 bases from J, with 11 bases between. The CDR3 protein is CASSLDVGGNEKLFF. The CDR3 DNA reads as TGTGCCAGCAGCTTGGATGTAGGGGGGAATGAAAAACTGTTTTTT. The whole variable domain, remainder taken from reference TRBV5-6 and TRBJ1-4, is DAGVTQSPTHLIKTRGQQVTLRCSPKSGHDTVSWYQQALGQGPQFIFQYYEEEERQRGNFPDRFSGHQFPNYSSELNVNALLLGDSALYLCASSLDVGGNEKLFFGSGTQLSVL.

In this sample, this clone turned up a few times. The genes are TRBV7-2 and TRBJ1-3; unclear D gene. Trimming removed 5 bases at V and 1 base at J, with 9 bases between. Germline V gene sequence: CDR1 SGHTA, CDR2 FQGNSA. The CDR3 is 14 amino acids. The CDR3 loop reads CASSRLQSGNTIYF. The CDR3 DNA sequence: TGTGCCAGCAGCCGTCTACAATCTGGAAACACCATATATTTT. The entire variable domain, with the rest obtained from reference TRBV7-2 and TRBJ1-3, is as follows: GAGVSQSPSNKVTEKGKDVELRCDPISGHTALYWYRQSLGQGLEFLIYFQGNSAPDKSGLPSDRFSAERTGGSVSTLTIQRTQQEDSAVYLCASSRLQSGNTIYFGEGSWLTVV.

The chain couples TRBV7-2 to TRBJ2-1; D remains unclear. Germline CDR1 reads SGHTA; CDR2 reads FQGNSA. CDR3 length: 11 amino acids. Trimming left V 5 bases short and J 7 bases short, with 6 bases between. The CDR3 is CASSPANEQFF. The CDR3 nucleotides read TGTGCCAGCAGCCCCGCGAATGAGCAGTTCTTC.

The chain employs TRBV11-2 and TRBJ1-6; D call uncertain. Trimming removed 2 bases at V and 7 bases at J, with 9 bases between. This CDR3 region has 14 residues. Germline V CDR1 and CDR2: SGHAT, FQNNGV. The CDR3 region is CASSLSDGNSPLHF. CDR3 sequence (DNA): TGTGCCAGCAGCTTAAGCGATGGGAATTCACCCCTCCACTTT.

The chain recombines TRBV7-2 with TRBJ2-3; D might be TRBD2 (6 bases). Trimming stripped 5 bases from V and 0 bases from J, with 12 bases between. CDR3 length: 15 amino acids. Germline V CDR1 and CDR2: SGHTA, FQGNSA. CDR3 in amino acids: CASSAIAVSTDTQYF. CDR3 DNA sequence: TGTGCCAGCAGCGCCATAGCGGTGAGCACAGATACGCAGTATTTT.

For the CDR3, the DNA is TGTGCCAGTCGCGGGACTAGCGGTAAAAATGAGCAGTTCTTC. Residues: CASRGTSGKNEQFF. The V and J genes are TRBV19 and TRBJ2-1, with 11 bases matching TRBD2. With 8 bases clipped from V and 7 bases from J, the junction kept 7 bases outside the gene matches. Per germline, CDR1 LNHDA and CDR2 SQIVND (reference sequence). CDR3 length equals 14 residues.

The V and J genes are TRBV19 and TRBJ2-2; no definite D call. The CDR3 is 15 residues long. Looked up from germline, CDR1 is LNHDA and CDR2 is SQIVND (reference sequence). The germline V and J ends were trimmed by 5 bases and 5 bases, with 15 bases remaining between them. The CDR3 here is CASSARADLTGELFF. CDR3 DNA sequence: TGTGCCAGTAGTGCGCGCGCGGACCTAACCGGGGAGCTGTTTTTT.

The CDR3, as DNA: TGCGCCAGCAGCTTTGGACAGGGGATCACTGGAAACACCATATATTTT. It encodes CASSFGQGITGNTIYF. The chain employs TRBV5-1 and TRBJ1-3; 9 bases align to TRBD1. Germline CDR1 SGHRS, CDR2 YFSETQ. The CDR3 covers 16 residues. Unmatched junction bases numbered 5, after V lost 2 bases and J lost 2 bases.

The J gene is TRBJ1-1, the V gene TRBV10-3; D is perhaps TRBD1 (6 bases). Trimming pared 2 bases from V and 5 bases from J, leaving 9 bases between. Germline-derived CDR1 and CDR2 are ENHRY and SYGVKD. This CDR3 spans 13 amino acids. For the CDR3, the DNA is TGTGCCATCAGTGAGCTAGGGGGGACTGAAGCTTTCTTT. It translates to CAISELGGTEAFF.

The J gene is TRBJ2-1, the V gene TRBV4-1; 9 bases are shared with TRBD2. The V gene end was trimmed by 1 base and the J gene end by 3 bases; junction bases not matched to a gene: 7. Germline-derived CDR1 and CDR2 are MGHRA and YSYEKL. CDR3 length equals 17 residues. The CDR3 DNA follows: TGCGCCAGCAGCCAAGTAAATAGCGGGAGCCACTACAATGAGCAGTTCTTC. Translating gives CASSQVNSGSHYNEQFF.

The chain uses TRBV12-5 and TRBJ1-2, with TRBD1 identical over 11 bases. The CDR3 sequence is 15 residues long. J was trimmed by 4 bases and V by 5 bases; bases with no gene match: 6. CDR1 LGHNT and CDR2 FRNRAP come from the germline V gene. The CDR3 DNA reads TGTGCTAGTGGTCCTGGGACAGGGGGATTCTATGGCTACACCTTC. As protein: CASGPGTGGFYGYTF.

The genes are TRBV7-3 and TRBJ1-2; 7 nucleotides align to TRBD1. V shed 5 bases, J shed 3 bases, and the junction held 3 bases outside the gene matches. This CDR3 contains 13 residues. Per germline, CDR1 SGHTA and CDR2 FQGTGA. CDR3 sequence reads: CASSPGTDYGYTF. In DNA form, the CDR3 reads TGTGCCAGCAGCCCCGGGACAGACTATGGCTACACCTTC.

The V call is TRBV6-2 or TRBV6-3, the J call TRBJ2-1, with D uncertain. Trimming removed 3 bases from V and 7 bases from J, with 7 bases in between. Germline CDR1 MNHEY, CDR2 SVGEGT. The CDR3 is made up of 12 amino acids. The CDR3 reads CASSYSLNEQFF. As DNA, the CDR3 is TGTGCCAGCAGTTATAGCCTTAATGAGCAGTTCTTC.

The chain joins TRBV7-2 to TRBJ2-1; 9 positions agree with TRBD2. J lost 8 bases, V lost 2 bases, and 10 bases had no gene match. The CDR3 is 16 residues long. CDR1 SGHTA and CDR2 FQGNSA come from the germline V gene. The DNA of the CDR3 is TGTGCCAGCAGCTTAAGTGGCGGGAGGGCCATATATGAGCAGTTCTTC. It encodes CASSLSGGRAIYEQFF.

V gene TRBV12-3 or TRBV12-4 combines with J gene TRBJ1-6; possible D gene TRBD1, 5 bases. This CDR3 has 11 amino acids. Trimming shortened V by 2 bases and J by 16 bases, and 9 bases separated the two germline ends. CDR3 bases: TGTGCCAGCAGTTTAAGGGGAAGACTCCACTTT. As protein: CASSLRGRLHF.

J is TRBJ2-3 and V is TRBV3-1 (or the pseudogene TRBV3-2), with D perhaps matching TRBD1 (6 bases). Germline CDR1 LGHDT, CDR2 YNNKEL (reference sequence). Trimming cost V 7 bases and J 2 bases, with 28 bases left between them. The CDR3 consists of 19 residues. The CDR3 spells CASTPGGWGRVSDTDTQYF. In nucleotides, the CDR3 is TGTGCCAGCACTCCCGGTGGGTGGGGGCGAGTTTCGGACACAGATACGCAGTATTTT.

The chain links TRBV19 to TRBJ2-3; D not certain. The CDR3 runs to 12 residues. The ends were cut back, 5 bases at V and 3 bases at J, with 6 bases in the middle. The germline V gene has CDR1 LNHDA and CDR2 SQIVND (reference sequence). The CDR3 region is CASSLGTDTQYF. The CDR3 DNA reads as TGTGCCAGTAGTTTGGGGACAGATACGCAGTATTTT.

V and J are TRBV19 and TRBJ1-5; 9 bases fit TRBD1. This CDR3 comprises 15 residues. CDR1 and CDR2 (germline): LNHDA, SQIVND (reference sequence). V shed 3 bases and J 6 bases; nucleotides not matched to a gene: 6. The CDR3 DNA sequence: TGTGCCAGTAGTATTGTACAGGGGGCAGTTCAGCCCCAGCATTTT. Amino acids: CASSIVQGAVQPQHF.

The V call is TRBV21-1, the J call TRBJ2-7. TRBV21-1 is listed as a pseudogene. CDR3 size: 17 residues. CDR3 amino acids: CASSPATRDRDSYEQYF. The CDR3 DNA is TGTGCCAGCAGCCCCGCAACCCGGGACCGAGACTCCTACGAGCAGTACTTC.

The gene calls are TRBV11-3 and TRBJ1-1; TRBD1 matches 7 bases. The CDR3 loop spans 14 amino acids. Trimming cost V 3 bases and J 4 bases; bases outside gene matches: 5. The germline CDR1 and CDR2 sequences are SGHNT and YENEEA. The CDR3 spells CASSFIQGSTEAFF. CDR3 bases: TGTGCCAGCAGCTTCATACAGGGGAGCACTGAAGCTTTCTTT.

The V gene is TRBV6-5, the J gene TRBJ2-5; TRBD1 or TRBD2 may be the D gene (5 bases each). CDR3 length equals 14 residues. The germline CDR1 and CDR2 sequences are MNHEY and SVGAGI. V was pared by 0 bases and J by 10 bases, with 15 bases between. Here the CDR3 DNA reads TGTGCCAGCAGTTACTCTCTCCAGGGACGGGACCAGTACTTC. This codes for CASSYSLQGRDQYF.